Listed here are 3 T cell receptor beta chains from one sample, sequenced in a study of blood T cells in healthy people across ages. PCR was performed a second time for about 7 to 11 cycles using a sample-barcoded 5' primer and a J-beta primer mix. MiXCR, applied by TCRdb to the 5' RACE reads, yields one record per CDR3 protein. In the table there are approximately 800,000 distinct CDR3 sequences, 50% to 65% of which are singletons. The sample taken for sequencing was blood. Receptor source: an elderly man in good health.

Concerning this clonotype: A much larger clone is a single base away; this may be a read error. The chain couples TRBV7-9 to TRBJ2-7, with 9 bases fitting TRBD1. The CDR3 spans 15 residues. Germline V gene sequence: CDR1 SEHNR, CDR2 FQNEAQ (reference sequence). The CDR3 DNA is TGTGCCAACAGCTTAGTTGGGACAGGGTCCTACGAGCAGTACTTC. This encodes CANSLVGTGSYEQYF. Full variable domain (rest looked up from reference TRBV7-9 and TRBJ2-7): DTGVSQNPRHKITKRGQNVTFRCDPISEHNRLYWYRQTLGQGPEFLTYFQNEAQLEKSRLLSDRFSAERPKGSFSTLEIQRTEQGDSAMYLCANSLVGTGSYEQYFGPGTRLTVT.

This clonotype was seen repeatedly, ten times or more. The chain is built from TRBV29-1 and TRBJ2-7, with 7 nucleotides matching TRBD2. Germline V gives CDR1 SQVTM, CDR2 ANQGSEA. V shed 4 bases, J shed 3 bases, and the junction held 9 bases outside the gene matches. This CDR3 region has 14 residues. The CDR3 sequence is CSVGLAETVYEQYF. The CDR3 DNA reads TGCAGCGTTGGCCTAGCGGAGACAGTCTACGAGCAGTACTTC.

V usage is TRBV20-1 and J usage is TRBJ2-6; no definite D call. Per germline, CDR1 DFQATT and CDR2 SNEGSKA (reference sequence). CDR3 length: 13 residues. V shed 5 bases and J shed 0 bases, with 5 bases lying between them. CDR3 amino acids: CSAADSGANVLTF. The CDR3 nucleotides are TGCAGTGCTGCCGACTCTGGGGCCAACGTCCTGACTTTC.